Each of the 30 T cell receptor beta chains below was sequenced from the same sample in a study of blood T cell repertoires in COVID-19. Only in-frame clones appear in the TCRdb table, and some are missing; sequencing was by immunoSEQ multiplex PCR. The table has 240,000 or so clones, about 70% seen once. Sequenced material: peripheral blood. These receptors came from a woman over 75 with acute or convalescent COVID-19.

The gene calls are TRBV30 and TRBJ2-3, with a possible D match to TRBD2 (6 bases). This CDR3 comprises 14 residues. CDR1 is GTSNPN and CDR2 is SVGIG in the germline V gene (reference sequence). The ends were cut back, 2 bases at V and 4 bases at J, with 13 bases in the middle. The CDR3 DNA reads as TGTGCCTGGAGTTGGTCGGGAGACCCAGATACGCAGTATTTT. Encoded protein: CAWSWSGDPDTQYF.

This rearrangement joins TRBV9 to TRBJ2-1; the D is unclear. CDR1 is SGDLS, CDR2 YYNGEE, per germline. The V end lost 0 bases, the J end lost 4 bases, and 11 bases lay between the germline ends. The CDR3 totals 15 residues. CDR3 nucleotides: TGTGCCAGCAGCGTAGGAGCCGTCGGGTACAATGAGCAGTTCTTC. This sequence encodes CASSVGAVGYNEQFF.

This clone was recorded a few times. The chain combines TRBV7-2 with TRBJ1-2; D possibly corresponds to TRBD1 (5 bases). From germline, CDR1 is SGHTA and CDR2 FQGNSA. This CDR3 has 13 residues. Between the trimmed V and J ends, which lost 0 bases and 7 bases, there was a span of 9 bases. CDR3 in DNA: TGTGCCAGCAGCTTAGCCCTAACAGGTGGCTACACCTTC. Translation: CASSLALTGGYTF.

Only a few counts were recorded for this clone. The chain joins TRBV5-1 to TRBJ2-2, with D possibly being TRBD2 (6 bases). V was pared by 4 bases and J by 0 bases, with 16 bases between. CDR3 length: 17 amino acids. Germline CDR1 SGHRS, CDR2 YFSETQ. CDR3 amino acids: CASSRTGLWANTGELFF. The CDR3 nucleotides read TGCGCCAGCAGCCGGACGGGACTGTGGGCGAACACCGGGGAGCTGTTTTTT.

The V and J genes are TRBV30 and TRBJ2-2, with 13 bases fitting TRBD2. The CDR3 totals 15 residues. The V and J ends lost 5 bases and 6 bases, in that order; junction bases with no gene match: 6. The germline V gene encodes CDR1 GTSNPN and CDR2 SVGIG (reference sequence). The CDR3 sequence is CAWHTSGRAPGELFF. As DNA, the CDR3 is TGTGCCTGGCATACTAGCGGGAGGGCCCCCGGGGAGCTGTTTTTT.

The chain joins TRBV2 to TRBJ1-2, with 9 bases lining up with TRBD1. V gave up 3 bases and J gave up 5 bases; unmatched junction bases: 4. CDR3 length: 14 residues. CDR1 and CDR2 from the germline V gene are SNHLY and FYNNEI. The CDR3 DNA sequence: TGTGCCAGCAGTGAGCTGACAGGGGGGTATGGCTACACCTTC. This encodes CASSELTGGYGYTF.

The V call is TRBV20-1, the J call TRBJ2-4, with D perhaps TRBD1 (6 bases). Germline V gives CDR1 DFQATT, CDR2 SNEGSKA (reference sequence). V was clipped by 6 bases and J by 8 bases, with 11 bases between them. This CDR3 is 11 amino acids long. In nucleotides, the CDR3 is TGCAGTGCCAGGGGTCGTGACATTCAGTACTTC. Translating it yields CSARGRDIQYF.

Only one count was recorded for this clone. J is TRBJ2-4 and V is TRBV7-2; 9 positions agree with TRBD2. Germline V CDR1 and CDR2: SGHTA, FQGNSA. This CDR3 spans 17 amino acids. V gave up 1 base and J gave up 5 bases; unmatched junction bases: 9. The CDR3 DNA is TGTGCCAGCAGCTTAGTGTCGGCGGGGGGGCCCCAAAACATTCAGTACTTC. The encoded protein is CASSLVSAGGPQNIQYF.

V and J are TRBV6-5 and TRBJ1-2, with 8 bases fitting TRBD1. V trimming: 5 bases; J trimming: 4 bases; junction bases outside the gene matches: 6. The CDR3 has 14 residues. The germline V gene has CDR1 MNHEY and CDR2 SVGAGI. DNA of the CDR3: TGTGCCAGCAGTAGACAGGGGTTGGTCTATGGCTACACCTTC. It yields the protein CASSRQGLVYGYTF.

The chain has TRBV19 and TRBJ1-5; 8 nucleotides line up with TRBD1. The CDR3 consists of 15 residues. The V segment lost 3 bases and the J segment 6 bases; nucleotides outside the gene matches: 7. From germline, CDR1 is LNHDA and CDR2 SQIVND (reference sequence). The DNA of the CDR3 is TGTGCCAGTAGTATCAGCTGGACAGGGTTTCAGCCCCAGCATTTT. It specifies CASSISWTGFQPQHF.

This rearrangement joins TRBV2 to TRBJ2-1; 8 nucleotides align to TRBD1. This CDR3 has 15 residues. V shed 1 base and J 6 bases; nucleotides not matched to a gene: 5. Germline-derived CDR1 and CDR2 are SNHLY and FYNNEI. CDR3 loop: CASSEDRGLSNEQFF. CDR3 coding DNA: TGTGCCAGCAGTGAAGACAGGGGGTTGTCCAATGAGCAGTTCTTC.

V usage is TRBV5-1 and J usage is TRBJ1-2; no clear D gene. The CDR3 consists of 15 residues. V lost 0 bases, J lost 0 bases, and 9 bases lay in between. In germline, CDR1 is SGHRS, CDR2 YFSETQ. The CDR3 nucleotides read TGCGCCAGCAGCTTGGGAGGGATAGCTAACTATGGCTACACCTTC. Amino acids: CASSLGGIANYGYTF. The entire variable domain, with the rest obtained from reference TRBV5-1 and TRBJ1-2, is as follows: KAGVTQTPRYLIKTRGQQVTLSCSPISGHRSVSWYQQTPGQGLQFLFEYFSETQRNKGNFPGRFSGRQFSNSRSEMNVSTLELGDSALYLCASSLGGIANYGYTFGSGTRLTVV.

The chain employs TRBV7-2 and TRBJ1-6; a possible D gene is TRBD1 (5 bases). V gave up 2 bases and J gave up 7 bases, with 12 bases separating them. Per the germline V gene, CDR1 is SGHTA and CDR2 is FQGNSA. This CDR3 comprises 15 residues. CDR3: CASSLIGAANSPLHF. The CDR3 DNA reads TGTGCCAGCAGCTTAATAGGGGCTGCGAATTCACCCCTCCACTTT. Full variable domain (outside the CDR3, taken from reference TRBV7-2 and TRBJ1-6): GAGVSQSPSNKVTEKGKDVELRCDPISGHTALYWYRQSLGQGLEFLIYFQGNSAPDKSGLPSDRFSAERTGGSVSTLTIQRTQQEDSAVYLCASSLIGAANSPLHFGNGTRLTVT.

This rearrangement joins TRBV20-1 to TRBJ1-3, with D tentatively TRBD1 (5 bases). CDR1 DFQATT and CDR2 SNEGSKA come from the germline V gene (reference sequence). This CDR3 is 13 amino acids long. V was pared by 3 bases and J by 3 bases, with 9 bases between. As DNA, the CDR3 is TGCAGTGCTAGTCCGGGGGTTGGAAACACCATATATTTT. Translated, it gives CSASPGVGNTIYF.

The chain couples TRBV5-1 to TRBJ2-5, with D possibly TRBD2 on 6 matching bases. The germline gives CDR1 SGHRS, CDR2 YFSETQ. The CDR3 contains 15 residues. Trimming stripped 0 bases from V and 1 base from J, with 10 bases between. As DNA, the CDR3 is TGCGCCAGCAGCTTGGGGAATAGCGGCCAAGAGACCCAGTACTTC. It translates to CASSLGNSGQETQYF.

This sequence joins TRBV2 and TRBJ2-1; 8 nucleotides align to TRBD2. Germline assignment: CDR1 SNHLY and CDR2 FYNNEI. The CDR3 covers 13 residues. J was trimmed by 9 bases and V by 6 bases; bases with no gene match: 7. The CDR3 reads CASSIAGKVEQFF. The DNA of the CDR3 is TGTGCCAGCAGCATAGCGGGGAAGGTTGAGCAGTTCTTC.

The gene calls are TRBV5-1 and TRBJ2-5; TRBD1 might be the D (7 bases). The CDR3 covers 15 residues. The germline V gene encodes CDR1 SGHRS and CDR2 YFSETQ. Trimming removed 4 bases from V and 5 bases from J, with 18 bases in between. The CDR3 DNA reads as TGCGCCAGCAGCACTGCCCAGGGGGGTTTGGAGACCCAGTACTTC. Residues: CASSTAQGGLETQYF.

This sequence joins TRBV2 and TRBJ1-4; 8 nucleotides match TRBD1. The germline V gene has CDR1 SNHLY and CDR2 FYNNEI. V trimming: 4 bases; J trimming: 7 bases; junction bases outside the gene matches: 2. This CDR3 has 13 amino acids. CDR3 sequence reads: CASSGTGFEKLFF. Here the CDR3 DNA reads TGTGCCAGCAGTGGGACAGGGTTTGAAAAACTGTTTTTT.

This clone was seen a handful of times. V gene TRBV19 combines with J gene TRBJ1-1, with TRBD1 matching over 8 bases. The CDR3 spans 16 residues. From germline, CDR1 is LNHDA and CDR2 SQIVND (reference sequence). The trim removed 5 bases at V and 5 bases at J, leaving 13 bases unmatched. The CDR3 region has the DNA TGTGCCAGTAGTCCCCGGCAGGGGGCGCATAGGACTGAAGCTTTCTTT. Translated: CASSPRQGAHRTEAFF.

The chain couples TRBV19 to TRBJ2-5; TRBD2 aligns across 11 bases. The J call is uncertain, as TRBJ2-7 better fits the DNA end. The germline V gene encodes CDR1 LNHDA and CDR2 SQIVND (reference sequence). The CDR3 has 16 residues. CDR3 in DNA: TGTGCCAGTAGTATAAGTGGGACTAGCGGCTCCTACGAGCAGTACTTC. Translated: CASSISGTSGSYEQYF.

The rearrangement links TRBV28 to TRBJ2-7, with D possibly TRBD2 on 5 matching bases. The CDR3 is 15 amino acids. Germline V gene data show CDR1 as MDHEN and CDR2 as SYDVKM. V gave up 5 bases and J gave up 1 base, with 15 bases separating them. The CDR3 DNA is TGTGCCAGCAGTCTCCACGCCAGGAGGTCCTACGAGCAGTACTTC. Translation gives CASSLHARRSYEQYF. The whole variable domain, remainder taken from reference TRBV28 and TRBJ2-7, is DVKVTQSSRYLVKRTGEKVFLECVQDMDHENMFWYRQDPGLGLRLIYFSYDVKMKEKGDIPEGYSVSREKKERFSLILESASTNQTSMYLCASSLHARRSYEQYFGPGTRLTVT.

V and J are TRBV11-1 and TRBJ2-7, with TRBD1 matching over 9 bases. Per germline, CDR1 SGHAT and CDR2 FQDESV (reference sequence). The CDR3 totals 15 residues. J was trimmed by 2 bases and V by 2 bases; bases with no gene match: 4. In DNA form, the CDR3 reads TGTGCCAGCAGCTTAACTGGGACAGGGACCTACGAGCAGTACTTC. Protein: CASSLTGTGTYEQYF. Combining the CDR3 with reference TRBV11-1 and TRBJ2-7 gives the whole variable domain EAEVAQSPRYKITEKSQAVAFWCDPISGHATLYWYRQILGQGPELLVQFQDESVVDDSQLPKDRFSAERLKGVDSTLKIQPAELGDSAMYLCASSLTGTGTYEQYFGPGTRLTVT.

The gene calls are TRBV6-1 and TRBJ2-5; the D gene is possibly TRBD2 (5 bases). V gave up 2 bases and J gave up 4 bases, with 20 bases separating them. CDR3 length: 17 residues. The germline CDR1 and CDR2 sequences are MNHNS and SASEGT. The chain's CDR3 is CASSELGGKVWGETQYF. The CDR3 DNA is TGTGCCAGCAGTGAATTAGGAGGTAAGGTCTGGGGAGAGACCCAGTACTTC.

This clone has a handful of counts. The rearrangement uses TRBV9 and TRBJ1-1; the D gene is possibly TRBD1 (6 bases). V was trimmed by 4 bases and J by 3 bases, leaving 16 bases between them. Germline CDR1 and CDR2: SGDLS and YYNGEE. This CDR3 is 15 amino acids long. The CDR3 sequence: CASSPGQTFYTEAFF. DNA for the CDR3: TGTGCCAGCAGCCCCGGACAGACCTTTTACACTGAAGCTTTCTTT. The full variable domain, with the rest looked up from reference TRBV9 and TRBJ1-1, is DSGVTQTPKHLITATGQRVTLRCSPRSGDLSVYWYQQSLDQGLQFLIQYYNGEERAKGNILERFSAQQFPDLHSELNLSSLELGDSALYFCASSPGQTFYTEAFFGQGTRLTVV.

This clone was counted only a few times. The gene calls are TRBV30 and TRBJ2-3, with 7 bases lining up with TRBD1. The length of the CDR3 is 17 residues. In germline, CDR1 is GTSNPN, CDR2 SVGIG (reference sequence). Trimming cost V 4 bases and J 3 bases; bases outside gene matches: 16. For the CDR3, the DNA is TGTGCCTGGACCCCCCTGAGACAGGGCCGGTGGACAGATACGCAGTATTTT. Its protein product is CAWTPLRQGRWTDTQYF.

This chain joins TRBV3-1 (or the pseudogene TRBV3-2) and TRBJ2-5; 8 nucleotides match TRBD1. Germline CDR1 is LGHDT and CDR2 is YNNKEL (reference sequence). J was trimmed by 13 bases and V by 0 bases; bases with no gene match: 4. This CDR3 region has 12 residues. The CDR3 spells CASSQDQGAAYF. The CDR3, as DNA: TGTGCCAGCAGCCAAGATCAGGGGGCAGCGTACTTC.

The chain has TRBV6-5 and TRBJ1-1, with D hard to call. Germline V gene lookup returns CDR1 MNHEY and CDR2 SVGAGI. The CDR3 runs 11 residues. V was shortened by 3 bases and J by 7 bases, with 6 bases between the two germline ends. DNA of the CDR3: TGTGCCAGCAGTTATCCGGGTGAAGCTTTCTTT. This translates into CASSYPGEAFF.

The chain carries TRBV12-5 and TRBJ1-3; possibly TRBD1 for D (6 bases). Trimming pared 6 bases from V and 2 bases from J, leaving 8 bases between. Germline V lookup: CDR1 LGHNT, CDR2 FRNRAP. The CDR3 length is 13 residues. CDR3 DNA sequence: TGTGCTAGTGGGGGGGGGCCTGGAAACACCATATATTTT. This translates into CASGGGPGNTIYF. Looking up the rest from reference TRBV12-5 and TRBJ1-3 gives the full variable domain: DARVTQTPRHKVTEMGQEVTMRCQPILGHNTVFWYRQTMMQGLELLAYFRNRAPLDDSGMPKDRFSAEMPDATLATLKIQPSEPRDSAVYFCASGGGPGNTIYFGEGSWLTVV.

This chain joins TRBV18 and TRBJ2-2, with TRBD1 matching over 7 bases. V trimming: 4 bases; J trimming: 6 bases; junction bases outside the gene matches: 5. The CDR3 has 14 residues. Looked up from germline, CDR1 is KGHSH and CDR2 is LQKENI. Here the CDR3 reads CASSRDRVAGELFF. The CDR3 DNA reads TGTGCCAGCTCACGAGACAGGGTGGCCGGGGAGCTGTTTTTT.

The chain links TRBV5-4 to TRBJ1-2; TRBD1 matches 9 bases. The germline gives CDR1 SGHNT, CDR2 YYREEE (reference sequence). J was trimmed by 5 bases and V by 0 bases; bases with no gene match: 2. This CDR3 is built from 14 residues. This CDR3 reads CASSLAGTGYGYTF. In DNA form, the CDR3 reads TGTGCCAGCAGCTTGGCCGGGACAGGGTATGGCTACACCTTC.